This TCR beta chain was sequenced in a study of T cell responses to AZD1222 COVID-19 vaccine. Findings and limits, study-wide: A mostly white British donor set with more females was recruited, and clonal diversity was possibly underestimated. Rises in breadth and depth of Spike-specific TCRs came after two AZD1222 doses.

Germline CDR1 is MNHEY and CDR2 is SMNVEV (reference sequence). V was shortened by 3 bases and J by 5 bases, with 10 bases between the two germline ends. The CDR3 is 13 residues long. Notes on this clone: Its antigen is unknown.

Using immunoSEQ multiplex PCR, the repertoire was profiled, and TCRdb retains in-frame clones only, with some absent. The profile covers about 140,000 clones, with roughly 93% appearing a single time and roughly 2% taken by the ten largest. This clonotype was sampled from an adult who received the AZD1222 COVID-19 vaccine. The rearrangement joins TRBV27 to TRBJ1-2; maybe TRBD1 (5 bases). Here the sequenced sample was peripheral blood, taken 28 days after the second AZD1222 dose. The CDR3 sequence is CASSFGGSYGYTF. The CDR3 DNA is TGTGCCAGCAGTTTCGGGGGGTCGTATGGCTACACCTTC.